A selection of T cell receptor beta chains follows, all from one sample in a study of preoperative IRX-2 immunotherapy in early breast cancer. Some clones are missing from TCRdb's copy, which holds only in-frame ones; the method was immunoSEQ multiplex PCR. Of approximately 30,000 clones listed, roughly 95% are singletons. Sampling was performed from a patient treated with IRX-2 immunotherapy. These receptor sequences come from a human donor with breast cancer. The conserved cysteine and the conserved F or W are not part of the CDR3 here. Size tells how often a clone was seen (once, few, many) or the class of an expanded clone, and some rows leave it out.

TRBJ2-7,.,TRBV7-3,ASSLAGVEQY
TRBJ2-3,.,TRBV29-1,SVGSGPGWDTQY
TRBJ1-2,.,TRBV7-9,ASSSPHYRGNYGYT
TRBJ1-3,.,TRBV19,ASSITYTGNTIY
TRBJ1-1,.,TRBV2,ASSDQGTEAF
TRBJ2-7,.,TRBV9,ASSVQPWGSGEQY
TRBJ1-1,.,TRBV7-9,ASSHENTEAF
TRBJ2-7,.,TRBV7-3,ASRFTGTYEQY
TRBJ2-5,.,TRBV7-9,ASSPKIIRYQETQY
TRBJ1-1,.,TRBV5-1,ASSLTANTEAF
TRBJ2-7,.,TRBV11-3,ASSQGGSVYEQY
TRBJ1-1,.,TRBV29-1,SARTGGANTEAF
TRBJ1-5,once,TRBV6-5,ASSTPQPQH
TRBJ1-2,once,TRBV29-1,SVEGETAYGYT
TRBJ2-7,.,TRBV25-1,ASISSGTSSYEQY
TRBJ1-1,.,TRBV30,AWTVRGKAF
TRBJ1-4,.,TRBV18,ASSPGTGGEKLF
TRBJ2-3,.,TRBV28,ASSLLDTQY
TRBJ1-5,.,TRBV23-1,ASGTKPGVSSNQPQH
TRBJ1-5,.,TRBV11-2,ASSLDAASNQPQH
TRBJ2-1,.,TRBV28,ASSASGRSYNEQF
TRBJ1-4,.,TRBV18,ASSLRPKGEKLF
TRBJ2-3,.,TRBV9,ASSPRDGFSTDTQY
TRBJ2-7,once,TRBV5-6,ASKVLAGLYEQY
TRBJ1-5,.,TRBV4-1,ASSQELEQGNQPQH
.,.,TRBV19,ASRLRDLGTYEQY
TRBJ1-4,.,TRBV6-5,ASRQGSKLF
TRBJ1-2,.,TRBV9,ASSVGGGYT
TRBJ2-1,.,TRBV6-5,ASSFLLAGGANEQF
TRBJ1-5,.,TRBV9,ASSTSPGLKPQH
TRBJ2-2,.,TRBV5-5,ASSLREAGELF
TRBJ1-1,.,TRBV11-2,ASSLLPGQGATF
TRBJ1-5,.,TRBV6-1,ASSDPGGQPQH
TRBJ2-3,once,TRBV5-1,ASRRLAPSTDTQY
TRBJ2-4,.,TRBV4-1,ASSYLGRDPLAKNIQY
TRBJ2-7,.,TRBV7-3,ASSRQLAGEQY
TRBJ1-6,.,TRBV19,ASSSWTGGGYNSPLH
TRBJ1-4,.,TRBV7-2,ASSLVGAPNEKLF
TRBJ2-7,.,TRBV5-4,ASSGIGSPHEQY
TRBJ2-1,.,TRBV5-5,ASSPGLAGNEQF
TRBJ1-5,.,TRBV10-1,ASRNWDGGCNQPQH
TRBJ1-5,.,TRBV28,ASSLTGDQPQH